This TCR beta chain was obtained from a study of shared clonotypes between healthy human individuals. For the study at large: CD8 memory received one plate per donor, CD8 naive two, CD4 memory three and CD4 naive three.

Original handling: Without quality scores, immunoSEQ junctional reads could not be filtered like full-length reads. TCRdb keeps only in-frame clones here, not all; method: immunoSEQ multiplex PCR. The V and J calls and clone size are taken from that table; D and trimming were inferred from the DNA. The data show about 1.5 million clones, approximately 96% seen once. There are 15 residues in the CDR3. Germline values: CDR1 MNHEY, CDR2 SVGAGI. The junction had 4 bases not matched to a gene; V was cut back by 6 bases and J by 0 bases. Sequencing was performed on naive CD4+ T cells sorted from blood. The subset is: CD45RA+ positively selected. This chain connects TRBV6-5 to TRBJ2-7; TRBD2 agrees at 11 bases. This clonotype was obtained from a man younger than 40 in good health. The DNA of the CDR3 is TGTGCCAGCAGACTCGGGACTAGCGGCTCCTACGAGCAGTACTTC. Translated, it gives CASRLGTSGSYEQYF.